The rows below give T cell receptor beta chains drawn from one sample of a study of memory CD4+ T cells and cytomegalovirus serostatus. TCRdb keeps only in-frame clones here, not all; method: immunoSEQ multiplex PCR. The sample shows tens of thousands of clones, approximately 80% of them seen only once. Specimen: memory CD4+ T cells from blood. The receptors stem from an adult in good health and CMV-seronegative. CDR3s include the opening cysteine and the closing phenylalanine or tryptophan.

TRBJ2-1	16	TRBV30	CAWSREGAPGYNEQFF
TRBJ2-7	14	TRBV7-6	CASSLAHGSYEQYF
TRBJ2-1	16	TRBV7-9	CASSFGTSGGLDEQFF
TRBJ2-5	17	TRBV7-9	CASSHGTGSQQAETQYF
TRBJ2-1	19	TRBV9	CASSVKGEQGPWSRNEQFF
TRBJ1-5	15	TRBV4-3	CASSQDLSIDQPQHF
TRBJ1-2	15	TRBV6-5	CASSYGWATGYGYTF
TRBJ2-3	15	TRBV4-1	CASSQQGEVTDTQYF
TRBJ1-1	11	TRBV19	CASSIHFEAFF
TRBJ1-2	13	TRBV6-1	CASSVDRGYGYTF
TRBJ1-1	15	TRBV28	CASSIPGLMNTEAFF
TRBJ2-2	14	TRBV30	CAWSVTGVGGELFF
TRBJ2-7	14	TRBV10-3	CAIGTSGGTYEQYF
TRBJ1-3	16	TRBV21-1	CASSKVGQGAGNTIYF
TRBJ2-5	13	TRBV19	CATHGAGVETQYF
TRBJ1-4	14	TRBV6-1	CASSSQGQSEKLFF
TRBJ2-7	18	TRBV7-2	CASSRLYRGFSRAYEQYF
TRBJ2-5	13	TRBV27	CASKGAGWETQYF
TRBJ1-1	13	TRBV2	CASSKGLNTEAFF